This TCR beta chain originates from a study of blood T cell repertoires in COVID-19. Across the study: COVID-19 samples collected from the United States, Italy and Spain covered acute and convalescent phases.

CDR1 LNHNV and CDR2 YYDKDF come from the germline V gene (reference sequence). The CDR3 is 15 amino acids. The V and J ends lost 1 base and 2 bases respectively, with 9 bases between them. TCRdb's copy holds only in-frame clones and misses some; the assay was immunoSEQ multiplex PCR. The sample has around 240,000 clones, about 83% seen once; the top ten hold approximately 2.1%. Cohort 3 recovery required two negative PCRs, clearance, or symptom resolution. This TCR was sampled from a woman aged 50 to 65 who had recovered from COVID-19. Sequenced sample: PBMCs or T cells enriched from blood (not recorded which). The V call is TRBV15, the J call TRBJ1-5; no clear D gene. CDR3 DNA: TGTGCCACCAGCAGAGCCGTCGAGGGCAATCAGCCCCAGCATTTT. It yields the protein CATSRAVEGNQPQHF.